This T cell receptor beta chain was observed in a study of T cells in Graves' hyperthyroidism and ophthalmopathy. Study-level results: Stable hyperthyroidism was told apart from ophthalmopathy by a model built on 13 V-J features. Blood samples included most of the expanded thyroid clonotypes exceeding 0.001.

Germline values: CDR1 SGHTA, CDR2 FQGNSA. V was clipped by 5 bases and J by 0 bases, with 11 bases between them. This CDR3 contains 14 residues. RNA transcripts were the template for amplifying TCR beta CDR3 regions. The TCR CDR3 first-round RT-PCR relied on the HTBI primer set. TCRdb re-analysed the multiplex PCR reads in MiXCR, keeping a single row per CDR3 protein. There are some 600,000 distinct CDR3 sequences in the sample; over 11% occur only once, and roughly 5.5% lies in the top ten. This clonotype was seen repeatedly, ten times or more. The antigen is unknown. Among the patients, aged 18 to 65, hyperthyroidism was newly diagnosed and had lasted under 2 months. PBMCs were sourced from over 8.5 ml fresh peripheral blood.

The specimen sequenced was blood. The chain is built from TRBV7-2 and TRBJ2-7; no reliable D call. This receptor was obtained from a woman in her 30s with Graves' hyperthyroidism that later progressed to Graves' ophthalmopathy. CDR3: CASSAVLGSYEQYF. DNA of the CDR3: TGTGCCAGCAGCGCTGTTCTGGGCTCCTACGAGCAGTACTTC.